A selection of T cell receptor beta chains follows, all from one sample in a study of control samples from healthy donors and cancer patients. Only in-frame clones appear in the TCRdb table, and some are missing; sequencing was by immunoSEQ multiplex PCR. This repertoire shows 130,000 to 150,000 clones, 91% found once; its top ten account for about 3%. The material sequenced was blood. Source of these receptors: a man under 40 in good health. Both conserved end residues are part of each CDR3. Some rows mark clone size as missing; the rest say once, few, many or name a class of expanded clone.

TRBV18	TRBJ1-1	once	CASSKEWAISSLSTEAFF
TRBV24-1	TRBJ2-7	once	CATSEAGQGSYEQYF
TRBV7-6	TRBJ1-4	.	CASSLDSAVDEKLFF
TRBV27	TRBJ2-2	.	CASSFLGIGGHANTGELFF
TRBV5-6	TRBJ2-4	.	CASSGTGMAKNIQYF
TRBV19	TRBJ1-2	.	CASSVRDYGYTF
TRBV12-5	TRBJ2-7	.	CASGLRDRGPYEQYF
TRBV6-6	TRBJ2-1	.	CASSRSGSEQFF
TRBV7-3	TRBJ2-3	.	CASSLAGGSTDTQYF
TRBV29-1	TRBJ1-2	.	CSVEDGSGGGYTF
TRBV5-1	TRBJ2-5	once	CASSLVRQETQYF
TRBV4-1	TRBJ1-1	.	CASSQETGGEAFF
TRBV15	TRBJ1-2	.	CATSSLTGYVSNYGYTF
TRBV28	TRBJ2-7	.	CASSLSLRGRDEQYF
TRBV5-1	TRBJ1-1	once	CASSNERATEAFF
TRBV12-3/TRBV12-4	TRBJ2-3	.	CASSLGGADTQYF
TRBV2	TRBJ2-1	.	CASSPRTSGGATGQFF
TRBV10-3	TRBJ2-5	.	CAISVSQETQYF
TRBV2	TRBJ1-4	.	CASRGDRGSKLFF
TRBV6-1	TRBJ2-1	.	CASSEMFLGQFF
TRBV5-4	TRBJ1-2	.	CASSLGGNLLNYGYTF
TRBV3-1/TRBV3-2	TRBJ1-4	.	CASSHHGQAMGEKLFF
TRBV4-1	TRBJ2-7	.	CASSQDRGQGYEQYF
TRBV5-4	TRBJ1-2	.	CASTNPGYGYTF
TRBV7-8	TRBJ1-3	once	CASSLRTVGRESSGNTIYF
TRBV12-3/TRBV12-4	TRBJ1-1	.	CASSLKQNTEAFF
TRBV6-6	TRBJ2-5	.	CASTSGGRQETQYF
TRBV2	TRBJ1-5	.	CASRTGAGGDQPQHF
TRBV10-2	TRBJ1-1	once	CASSGETRNTEAFF
TRBV7-3	TRBJ2-2	.	CASSLGQSAGELFF
TRBV7-9	TRBJ1-1	.	CASSLLAGVTEAFF
TRBV5-6	TRBJ2-1	.	CASSLKGNEQFF
TRBV9	TRBJ2-2	.	CASSVLTGRSTGELFF
TRBV25-1	TRBJ2-1	once	CASSDSLTSRPNEQFF
TRBV19	TRBJ2-1	.	CASSIITGTGINEQFF
TRBV5-6	TRBJ2-5	.	CASTWGVPGGETQYF
TRBV12-3/TRBV12-4	TRBJ2-1	.	CASSYGAGEQFF
TRBV19	TRBJ2-2	.	CASNRMDSVVRELFF
TRBV7-9	TRBJ2-7	.	CASSSGLAEGSYEQYF
TRBV5-6	TRBJ1-3	.	CASSLSGNTIYF
TRBV19	TRBJ1-5	.	CASSTRDGGSNQPQHF
TRBV7-8	TRBJ1-4	.	CASSPRGLGEKLFF
TRBV7-9	TRBJ1-5	.	CASSLWGGTRARNQPQHF
TRBV19	TRBJ1-2	.	CASSIGQVNYGYTF
TRBV15	TRBJ1-6	.	CATSRTNLGENSPLHF
TRBV11-2	TRBJ2-3	many	CASSLDNADTQYF
TRBV1	TRBJ1-3	.	CTSFTIYF